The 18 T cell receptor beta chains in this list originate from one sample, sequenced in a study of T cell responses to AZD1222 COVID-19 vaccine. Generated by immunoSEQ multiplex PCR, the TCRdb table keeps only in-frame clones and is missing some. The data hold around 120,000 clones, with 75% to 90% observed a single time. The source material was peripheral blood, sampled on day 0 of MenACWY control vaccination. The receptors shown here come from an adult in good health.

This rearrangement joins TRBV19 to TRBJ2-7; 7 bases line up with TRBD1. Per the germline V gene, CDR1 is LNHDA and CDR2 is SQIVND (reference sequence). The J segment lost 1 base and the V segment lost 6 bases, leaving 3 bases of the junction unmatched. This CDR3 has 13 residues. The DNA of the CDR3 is TGTGCCAGTAGCCCGGGACAGTCCTACGAGCAGTACTTC. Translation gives CASSPGQSYEQYF.

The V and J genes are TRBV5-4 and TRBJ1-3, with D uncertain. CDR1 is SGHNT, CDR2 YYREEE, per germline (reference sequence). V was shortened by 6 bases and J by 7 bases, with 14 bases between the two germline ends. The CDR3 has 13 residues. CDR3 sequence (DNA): TGTGCCAGCAATTATCTCATGCTTAACACCATATATTTT. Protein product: CASNYLMLNTIYF.

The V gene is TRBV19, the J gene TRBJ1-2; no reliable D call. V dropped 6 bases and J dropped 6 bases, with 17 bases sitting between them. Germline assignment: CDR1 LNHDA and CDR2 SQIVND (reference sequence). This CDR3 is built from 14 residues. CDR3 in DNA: TGTGCCAGTAGCCCGACGGTACGTCAGAATGGCTACACCTTC. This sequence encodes CASSPTVRQNGYTF. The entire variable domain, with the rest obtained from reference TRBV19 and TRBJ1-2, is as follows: DGGITQSPKYLFRKEGQNVTLSCEQNLNHDAMYWYRQDPGQGLRLIYYSQIVNDFQKGDIAEGYSVSREKKESFPLTVTSAQKNPTAFYLCASSPTVRQNGYTFGSGTRLTVV.

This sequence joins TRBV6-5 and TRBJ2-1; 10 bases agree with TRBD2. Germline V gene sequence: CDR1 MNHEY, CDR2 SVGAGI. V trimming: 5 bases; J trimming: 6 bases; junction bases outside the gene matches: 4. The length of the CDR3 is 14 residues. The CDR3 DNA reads TGTGCCAGCAGTCGGACTAGCGGAGGCAATGAGCAGTTCTTC. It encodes CASSRTSGGNEQFF.

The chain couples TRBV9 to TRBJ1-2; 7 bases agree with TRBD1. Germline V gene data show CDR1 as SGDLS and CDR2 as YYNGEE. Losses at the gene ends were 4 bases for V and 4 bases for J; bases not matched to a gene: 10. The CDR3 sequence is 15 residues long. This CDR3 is CASSLGQDSFYGYTF. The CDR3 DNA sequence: TGTGCCAGCAGCCTAGGACAGGACTCCTTCTATGGCTACACCTTC.

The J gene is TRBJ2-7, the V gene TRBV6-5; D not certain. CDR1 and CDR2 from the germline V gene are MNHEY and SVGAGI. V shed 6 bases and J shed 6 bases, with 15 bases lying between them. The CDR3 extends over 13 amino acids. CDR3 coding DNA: TGTGCCAGCAGGGCCCCAACCTCTCGCGAGCAGTACTTC. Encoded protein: CASRAPTSREQYF.

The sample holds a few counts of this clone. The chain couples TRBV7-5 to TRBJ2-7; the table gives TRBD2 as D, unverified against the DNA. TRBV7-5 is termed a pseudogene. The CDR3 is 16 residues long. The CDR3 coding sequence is TGTGCCAGAAGCCCCAAGCGGGCTAGCGGGAGCTACGAGCAGTACTTC. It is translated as CARSPKRASGSYEQYF.

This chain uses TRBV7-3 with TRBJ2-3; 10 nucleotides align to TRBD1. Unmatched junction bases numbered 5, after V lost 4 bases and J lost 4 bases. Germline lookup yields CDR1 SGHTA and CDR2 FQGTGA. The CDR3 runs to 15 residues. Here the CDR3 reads CASSSRGQGADTQYF. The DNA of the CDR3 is TGTGCCAGCAGCTCGAGAGGACAGGGGGCAGATACGCAGTATTTT. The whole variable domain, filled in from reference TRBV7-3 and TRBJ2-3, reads GAGVSQTPSNKVTEKGKYVELRCDPISGHTALYWYRQSLGQGPEFLIYFQGTGAADDSGLPNDRFFAVRPEGSVSTLKIQRTERGDSAVYLCASSSRGQGADTQYFGPGTRLTVL.

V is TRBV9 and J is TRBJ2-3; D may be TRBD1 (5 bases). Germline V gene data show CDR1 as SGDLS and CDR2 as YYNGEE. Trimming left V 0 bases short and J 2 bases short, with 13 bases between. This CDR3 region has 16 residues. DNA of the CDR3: TGTGCCAGCAGCGTAGGGTCCAGGGCTACCACAGATACGCAGTATTTT. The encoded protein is CASSVGSRATTDTQYF.

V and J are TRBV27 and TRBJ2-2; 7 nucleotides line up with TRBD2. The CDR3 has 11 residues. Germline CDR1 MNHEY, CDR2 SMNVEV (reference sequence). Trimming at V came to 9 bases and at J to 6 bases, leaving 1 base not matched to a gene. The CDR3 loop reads CARGLPGELFF. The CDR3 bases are TGTGCCAGGGGACTACCCGGGGAGCTGTTTTTT.

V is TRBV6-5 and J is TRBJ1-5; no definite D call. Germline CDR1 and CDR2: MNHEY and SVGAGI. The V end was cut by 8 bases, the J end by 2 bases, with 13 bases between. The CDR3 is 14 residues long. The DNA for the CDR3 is TGTGCCAGCCGTCAATTAAGCGGCAATCAGCCCCAGCATTTT. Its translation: CASRQLSGNQPQHF.

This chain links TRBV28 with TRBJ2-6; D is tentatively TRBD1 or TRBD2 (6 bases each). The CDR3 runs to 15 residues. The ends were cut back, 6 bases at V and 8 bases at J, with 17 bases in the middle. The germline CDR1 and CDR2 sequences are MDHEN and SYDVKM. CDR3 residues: CASSPTIGGTNVLTF. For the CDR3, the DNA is TGTGCCAGCAGCCCTACGATAGGGGGGACCAACGTCCTGACTTTC.

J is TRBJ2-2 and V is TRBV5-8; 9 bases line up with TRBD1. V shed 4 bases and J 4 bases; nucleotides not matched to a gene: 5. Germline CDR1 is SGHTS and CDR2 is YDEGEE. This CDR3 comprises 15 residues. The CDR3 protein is CASSKDRGGTGELFF. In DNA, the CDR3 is TGTGCCAGCAGCAAGGACAGGGGAGGCACCGGGGAGCTGTTTTTT.

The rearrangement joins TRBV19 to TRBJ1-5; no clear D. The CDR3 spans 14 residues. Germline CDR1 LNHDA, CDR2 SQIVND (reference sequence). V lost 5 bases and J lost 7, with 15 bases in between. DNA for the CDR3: TGTGCCAGTAGTCTCCTGTCCTTCGCACAGCCCCAGCATTTT. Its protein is CASSLLSFAQPQHF.

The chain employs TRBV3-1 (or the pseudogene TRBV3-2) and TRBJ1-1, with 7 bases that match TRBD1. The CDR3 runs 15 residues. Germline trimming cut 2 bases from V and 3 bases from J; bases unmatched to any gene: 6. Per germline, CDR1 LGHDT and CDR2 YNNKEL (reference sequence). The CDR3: CASSQQGGADTEAFF. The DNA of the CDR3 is TGTGCCAGCAGCCAACAAGGGGGCGCGGACACTGAAGCTTTCTTT.

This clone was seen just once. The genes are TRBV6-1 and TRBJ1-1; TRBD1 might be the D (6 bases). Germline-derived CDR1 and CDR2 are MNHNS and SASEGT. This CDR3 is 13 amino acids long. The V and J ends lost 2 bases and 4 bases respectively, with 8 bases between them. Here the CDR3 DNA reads TGTGCCAGCAGTGAATGGGGGCCCACTGAAGCTTTCTTT. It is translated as CASSEWGPTEAFF.

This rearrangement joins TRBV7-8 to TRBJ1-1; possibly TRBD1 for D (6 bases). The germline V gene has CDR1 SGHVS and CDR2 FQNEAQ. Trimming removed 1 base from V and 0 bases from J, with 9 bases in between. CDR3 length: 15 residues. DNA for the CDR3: TGTGCCAGCAGCTTAGAGGGACACATGAACACTGAAGCTTTCTTT. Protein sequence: CASSLEGHMNTEAFF.

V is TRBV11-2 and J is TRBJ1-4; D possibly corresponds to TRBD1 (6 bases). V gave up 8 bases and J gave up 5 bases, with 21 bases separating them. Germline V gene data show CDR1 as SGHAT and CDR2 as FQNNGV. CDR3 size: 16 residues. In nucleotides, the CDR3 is TGTGCCAGCGGTGTTGGGTCGGGGGCATTAAATGAAAAACTGTTTTTT. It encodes CASGVGSGALNEKLFF. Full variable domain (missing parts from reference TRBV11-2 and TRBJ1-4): EAGVAQSPRYKIIEKRQSVAFWCNPISGHATLYWYQQILGQGPKLLIQFQNNGVVDDSQLPKDRFSAERLKGVDSTLKIQPAKLEDSAVYLCASGVGSGALNEKLFFGSGTQLSVL.